This T cell receptor (beta chain) was documented in a study of blood T cell repertoires in COVID-19 (TCRdb year 2020). Regarding the study in general: The collaborator samples originated in the United States, Italy and Spain and spanned the acute and convalescent phases of COVID-19. The prospective study material was composed of cDNA or gDNA derived from T cells, B-cell-depleted T cells, or PBMCs. Subjects who had been exposed to COVID-19, were actively infected with it, or had recovered from it provided the deeply sampled blood TCRbeta repertoires that made up the dataset. The repertoires were made available in a free public database intended to serve as a resource for research on the immune response to SARS-CoV-2. The samples were drawn from the first 160 participants of the ongoing ImmuneRACE study and from about 1,200 subjects provided by 6 global collaborators. A de-identified subject ID, COVID-19 status, age in years and sex were almost always included in the sample metadata. Where HLA class I and class II types were available, the types were taken from metadata supplied by the sample provider, not from assay-based typing. Here is what the overall study found, with its caveats: Clinical and demographic metadata were provided uncurated, with the amount varying by source and participant.

Whole blood was collected in K2EDTA tubes by collaborating institutions according to the institutions' own protocols. For TCRbeta analysis, collaborators shipped samples as frozen whole blood, isolated PBMCs, or DNA extracted from either of those sample types. On this clone: Its antigen is currently not known. No much larger clone exists at a distance of one base, and base qualities are not known.

Counted from cysteine to phenylalanine, this CDR3 has 13 amino acids. Solely the CDR3 DNA is kept, with 39 bases framed from the first base. According to the germline V gene, CDR1 reads MNHEY and CDR2 reads SVGAGI. V is trimmed back by 6 bases and J by 9 bases, and the junction contains 10 bases that no gene match accounts for. TCRbeta CDR3 regions were amplified from genomic DNA using the immunoSEQ Assay, a bias-controlled multiplex PCR. Per the source publication's procedure: The number of nucleated cells in each sample was estimated from the amplification of reference gene primers within the assay. To quantify the absolute abundance of each unique TCRbeta CDR3 rearrangement, sequence reads were collapsed and filtered. Productive Simpson clonality was computed per sample as the square root of Simpson's diversity index over productive rearrangements. TCRdb took this table from immuneACCESS and kept in-frame rearrangements with V and J called. Such tables lack part of the clones; where checked against another copy, unresolved V genes explain under half of the gap, and the rest is unexplained. The D gene and trimming were derived from the DNA, and the V and J assignments and clone size from that table. This sample has about 150,000 clones in its table, and 86% of those were observed once. Approximately 4% of the sample is in the top ten clones.

The chain links TRBV6-5 with TRBJ1-2; TRBD1 aligns with 7 central bases. This receptor was taken from an older woman with acute or convalescent COVID-19. Sequencing was performed on peripheral blood. CDR3 protein: CASRPDRARSYTF. The DNA reads TGTGCCAGCAGGCCAGACAGGGCCCGGAGCTACACCTTC.